This T cell receptor beta chain was identified during a study of blood T cells in healthy people across ages. Study findings and constraints: Age advanced and TCR beta diversity per million T cells fell, roughly linearly.

Germline V gene data show CDR1 as GTSNPN and CDR2 as SVGIG (reference sequence). Germline trimming cut 2 bases from V and 3 bases from J; bases unmatched to any gene: 7. The CDR3 runs 16 residues. A remark on this clonotype: What it binds is not known.

Then a second PCR, running about 6 to 11 cycles, was carried out with a sample-barcoded 5' primer and a J-beta primer mix. CDR3-containing paired-end reads numbered at least 2.5 million in each sample. TCRdb used MiXCR to reprocess the 5' RACE reads, holding one entry per CDR3 protein. Of more than 900,000 distinct CDR3 sequences listed, approximately 32% are singletons. Separately, the same data were catalogued under a study of T cells of mothers and their children. That work contributes: Overlap in related mother-child pairs always slightly exceeded unrelated pairs, never significantly.

The sequence was obtained from a woman between 35 and 50 years old in good health. V gene TRBV30 combines with J gene TRBJ2-1; TRBD2 matches at 10 bases. The sequencing input was blood. CDR3 in amino acids: CAWSSSSGGLYNEQFF. Written as DNA, the CDR3 is TGTGCCTGGAGTTCGTCTAGCGGGGGTCTCTACAATGAGCAGTTCTTC.